This TCR beta chain was profiled in a study of cytomegalovirus exposure and HLA in healthy donors. Study at large: HLA-typed donors were the source of about 85 million unique TCRs, which an early data release held. Study observations and caveats: A later analysis, which compared TCR beta chains of equal frequency, found the HLA-associated ones more clonally expanded. Productive status was seen about 90% or about 30% of the time for most TCR beta V segments in an earlier analysis. Certain indistinguishable V segments, among them TRBV6-2 and TRBV6-3, were excluded.

13 Jbeta primers and 60 Vbeta primers were used for the PCR. Some clones are missing from TCRdb's copy, which holds only in-frame ones; the method was immunoSEQ multiplex PCR. The sample holds more than 150,000 clones, roughly 82% seen once. Concerning this clone itself: No antigen is known for it.

There are 14 residues in the CDR3. Per germline, CDR1 LGHNA and CDR2 YSLEER. The ends lost 3 bases at V and 11 bases at J; junction bases unmatched: 10. The receptor was derived from a man aged 35 to 55 in good health and CMV-seronegative. The V call is TRBV4-3, the J call TRBJ1-3, with 7 bases fitting TRBD1. Sequenced material: PBMCs. The CDR3 loop reads CASSQLGTGDAIYF. CDR3 coding DNA: TGCGCCAGCAGCCAGCTCGGTACAGGGGACGCCATATATTTT.